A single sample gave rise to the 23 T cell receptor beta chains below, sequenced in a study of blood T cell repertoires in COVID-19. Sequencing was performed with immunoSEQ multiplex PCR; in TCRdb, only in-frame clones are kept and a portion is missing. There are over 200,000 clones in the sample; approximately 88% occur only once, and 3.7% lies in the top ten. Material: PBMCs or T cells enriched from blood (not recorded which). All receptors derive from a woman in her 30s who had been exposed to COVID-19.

CDR3 loop: CASRLSGRVNEQFF. The CDR3 DNA follows: TGTGCCAGCAGACTTAGCGGGAGAGTGAATGAGCAGTTCTTC. The chain links TRBV13 to TRBJ2-1, with TRBD2 matching over 9 bases. The trim removed 6 bases at V and 7 bases at J, leaving 7 bases unmatched. This CDR3 has 14 amino acids. The germline gives CDR1 PRHDT, CDR2 FYEKMQ (reference sequence).

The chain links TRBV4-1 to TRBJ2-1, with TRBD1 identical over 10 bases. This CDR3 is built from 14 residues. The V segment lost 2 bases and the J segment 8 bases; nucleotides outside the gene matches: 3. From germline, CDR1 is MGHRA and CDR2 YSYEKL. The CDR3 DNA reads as TGCGCCAGCAGCCAAATCGGGACAGGGGATGAGCAGTTCTTC. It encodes CASSQIGTGDEQFF.

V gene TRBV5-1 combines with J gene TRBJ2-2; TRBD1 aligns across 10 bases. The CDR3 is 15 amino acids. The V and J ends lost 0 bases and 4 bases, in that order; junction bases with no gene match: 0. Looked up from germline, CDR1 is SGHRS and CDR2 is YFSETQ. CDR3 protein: CASSLGTGGTGELFF. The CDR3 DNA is TGCGCCAGCAGCTTGGGGACAGGGGGCACCGGGGAGCTGTTTTTT.

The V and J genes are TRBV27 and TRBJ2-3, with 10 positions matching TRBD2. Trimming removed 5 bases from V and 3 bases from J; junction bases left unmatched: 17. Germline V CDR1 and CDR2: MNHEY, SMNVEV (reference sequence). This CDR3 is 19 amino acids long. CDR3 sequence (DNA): TGTGCCAGCAGTCTCTCTAGCGGGAGCCTACTAGTAGGAACAGATACGCAGTATTTT. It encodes CASSLSSGSLLVGTDTQYF.

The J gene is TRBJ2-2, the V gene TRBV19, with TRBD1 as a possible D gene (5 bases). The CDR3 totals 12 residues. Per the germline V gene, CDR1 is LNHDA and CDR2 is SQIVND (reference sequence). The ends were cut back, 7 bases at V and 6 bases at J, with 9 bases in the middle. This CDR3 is CASTRGPGELFF. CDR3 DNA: TGTGCCAGTACAAGGGGTCCCGGGGAGCTGTTTTTT.

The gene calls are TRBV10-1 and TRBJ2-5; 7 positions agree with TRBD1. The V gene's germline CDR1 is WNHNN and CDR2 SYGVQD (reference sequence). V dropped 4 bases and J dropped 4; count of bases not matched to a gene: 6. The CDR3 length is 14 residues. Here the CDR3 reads CASSGEGAGETQYF. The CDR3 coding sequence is TGCGCCAGCAGTGGAGAGGGGGCTGGAGAGACCCAGTACTTC.

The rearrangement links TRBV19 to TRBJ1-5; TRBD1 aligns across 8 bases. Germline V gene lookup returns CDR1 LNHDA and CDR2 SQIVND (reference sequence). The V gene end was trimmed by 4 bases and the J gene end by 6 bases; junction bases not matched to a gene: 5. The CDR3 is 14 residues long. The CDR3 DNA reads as TGTGCCAGTAGTACTGGACAGGGAGCTCAGCCCCAGCATTTT. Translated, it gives CASSTGQGAQPQHF.

Written as DNA, the CDR3 is TGTGCCAGCAGCCAAGATCTAGAAGCTTTCTTT. Translation gives CASSQDLEAFF. The rearrangement uses TRBV3-1 (or the pseudogene TRBV3-2) and TRBJ1-1; no clear D. V was shortened by 0 bases and J by 8 bases, with 4 bases between the two germline ends. Germline CDR1 reads LGHDT; CDR2 reads YNNKEL (reference sequence). This CDR3 spans 11 amino acids.

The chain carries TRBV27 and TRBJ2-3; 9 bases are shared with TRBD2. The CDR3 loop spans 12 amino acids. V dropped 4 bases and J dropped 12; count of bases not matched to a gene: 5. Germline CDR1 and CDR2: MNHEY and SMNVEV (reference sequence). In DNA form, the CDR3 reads TGTGCCAGCAGTTACCCTAGCGGGACTCAGTATTTT. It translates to CASSYPSGTQYF.

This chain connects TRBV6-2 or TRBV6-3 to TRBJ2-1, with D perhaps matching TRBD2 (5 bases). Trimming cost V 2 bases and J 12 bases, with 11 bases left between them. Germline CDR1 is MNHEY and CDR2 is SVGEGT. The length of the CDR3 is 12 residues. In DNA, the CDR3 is TGTGCCAGCAGTTACGACCCTCGGGGGCAGTTCTTC. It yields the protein CASSYDPRGQFF.

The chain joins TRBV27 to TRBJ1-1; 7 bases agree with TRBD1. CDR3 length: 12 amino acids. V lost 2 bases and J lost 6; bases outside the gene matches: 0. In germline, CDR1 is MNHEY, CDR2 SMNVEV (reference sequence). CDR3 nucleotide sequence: TGTGCCAGCAGTTTACAGGGGGCTGAAGCTTTCTTT. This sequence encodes CASSLQGAEAFF.

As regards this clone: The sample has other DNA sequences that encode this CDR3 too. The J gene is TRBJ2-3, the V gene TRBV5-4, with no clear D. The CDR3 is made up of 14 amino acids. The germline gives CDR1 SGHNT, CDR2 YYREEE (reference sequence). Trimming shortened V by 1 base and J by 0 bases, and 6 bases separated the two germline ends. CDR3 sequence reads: CASSLRLSTDTQYF. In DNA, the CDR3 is TGTGCCAGCAGCTTGAGACTCAGCACAGATACGCAGTATTTT.

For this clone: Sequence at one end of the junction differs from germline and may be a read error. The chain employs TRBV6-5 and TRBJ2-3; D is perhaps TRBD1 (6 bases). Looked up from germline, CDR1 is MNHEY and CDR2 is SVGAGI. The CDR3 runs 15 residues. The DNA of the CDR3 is TGTGCCAGCAGTAGAACAGGGAGTTTGTCAGATACACAGTATTTT. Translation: CASSRTGSLSDTQYF.

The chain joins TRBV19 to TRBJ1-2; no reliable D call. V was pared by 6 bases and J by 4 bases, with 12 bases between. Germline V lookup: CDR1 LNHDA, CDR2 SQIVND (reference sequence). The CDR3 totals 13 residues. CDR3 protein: CASRPQVLYGYTF. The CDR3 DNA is TGTGCCAGTAGGCCCCAGGTTCTCTATGGCTACACCTTC. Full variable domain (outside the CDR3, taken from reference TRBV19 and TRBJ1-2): DGGITQSPKYLFRKEGQNVTLSCEQNLNHDAMYWYRQDPGQGLRLIYYSQIVNDFQKGDIAEGYSVSREKKESFPLTVTSAQKNPTAFYLCASRPQVLYGYTFGSGTRLTVV.

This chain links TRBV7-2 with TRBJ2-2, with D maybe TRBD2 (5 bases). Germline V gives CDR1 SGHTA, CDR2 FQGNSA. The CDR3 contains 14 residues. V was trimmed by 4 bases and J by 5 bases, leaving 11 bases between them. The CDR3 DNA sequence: TGTGCCAGCAGCTGGACGAGGAGGACCGGGGAGCTGTTTTTT. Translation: CASSWTRRTGELFF.

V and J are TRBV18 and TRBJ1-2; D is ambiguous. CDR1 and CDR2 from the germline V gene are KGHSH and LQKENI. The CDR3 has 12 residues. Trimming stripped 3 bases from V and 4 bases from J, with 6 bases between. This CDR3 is CASSPGGYGYTF. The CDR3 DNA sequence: TGTGCCAGCTCACCTGGCGGCTATGGCTACACCTTC.

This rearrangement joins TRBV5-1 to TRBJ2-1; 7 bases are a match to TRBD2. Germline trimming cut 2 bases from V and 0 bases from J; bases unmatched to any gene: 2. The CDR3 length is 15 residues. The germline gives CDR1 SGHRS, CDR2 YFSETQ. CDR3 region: CASSFSGISYNEQFF. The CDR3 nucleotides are TGCGCCAGCAGCTTCAGCGGGATCTCCTACAATGAGCAGTTCTTC.

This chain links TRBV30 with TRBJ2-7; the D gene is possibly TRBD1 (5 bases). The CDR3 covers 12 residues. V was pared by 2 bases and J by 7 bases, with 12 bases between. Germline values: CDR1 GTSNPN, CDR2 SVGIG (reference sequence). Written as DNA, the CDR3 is TGTGCCTGGAGTACCTCACGACAGGAGCAGTACTTC. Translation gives CAWSTSRQEQYF.

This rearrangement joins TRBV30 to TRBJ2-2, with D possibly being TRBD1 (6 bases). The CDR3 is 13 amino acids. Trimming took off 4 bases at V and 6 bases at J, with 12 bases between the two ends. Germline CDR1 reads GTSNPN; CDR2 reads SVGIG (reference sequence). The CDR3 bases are TGTGCCTGGATTGAGGGGGAAGCCGGGGAGCTGTTTTTT. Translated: CAWIEGEAGELFF.

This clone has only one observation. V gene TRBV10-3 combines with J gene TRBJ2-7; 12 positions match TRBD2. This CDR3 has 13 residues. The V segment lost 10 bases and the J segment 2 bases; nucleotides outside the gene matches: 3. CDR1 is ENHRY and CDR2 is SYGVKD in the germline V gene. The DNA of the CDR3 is TGTGCCAGTCGACTAGCGGGAGCCTACGAGCAGTACTTC. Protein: CASRLAGAYEQYF.

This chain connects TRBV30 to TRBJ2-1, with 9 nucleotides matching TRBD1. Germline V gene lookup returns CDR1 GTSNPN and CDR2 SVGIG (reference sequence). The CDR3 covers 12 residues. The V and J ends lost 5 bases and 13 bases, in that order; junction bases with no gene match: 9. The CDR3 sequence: CAWLQGAQTQFF. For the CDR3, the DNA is TGTGCCTGGCTACAGGGGGCCCAGACTCAGTTCTTC.

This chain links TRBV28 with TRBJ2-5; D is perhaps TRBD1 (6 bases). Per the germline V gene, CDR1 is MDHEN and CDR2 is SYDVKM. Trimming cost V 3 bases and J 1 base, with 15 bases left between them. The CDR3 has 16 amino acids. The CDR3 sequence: CASSFPAQGRQETQYF. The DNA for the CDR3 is TGTGCCAGCAGTTTCCCGGCACAGGGACGCCAAGAGACCCAGTACTTC.

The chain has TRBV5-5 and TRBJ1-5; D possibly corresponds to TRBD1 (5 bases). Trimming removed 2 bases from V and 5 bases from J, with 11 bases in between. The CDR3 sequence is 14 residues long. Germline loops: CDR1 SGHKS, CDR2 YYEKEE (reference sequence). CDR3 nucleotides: TGTGCCAGCAGCTTTTCTGGGGCGGATCAGCCCCAGCATTTT. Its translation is CASSFSGADQPQHF.